The subject of this entry is one T cell receptor (beta chain). This CDR3 is 14 amino acids long. Trimming left V 6 bases short and J 4 bases short, with 15 bases between. Germline values: CDR1 LNHDA, CDR2 SQIVND (reference sequence). As originally analysed: Amplified reference gene primers provided the basis for estimating nucleated cell counts. Assay used: immunoSEQ multiplex PCR; TCRdb lists only in-frame clones, some missing. V and J calls and clone size follow that table, whereas D and trimming were derived from the DNA. Of 200,000 to 250,000 clones in the sample, around 83% were seen once. The data originate from a study of blood T cell repertoires in COVID-19. Whole-study context: T cells, B-cell-depleted T cells, or PBMCs provided the cDNA or gDNA that served as material.

The receptor's source is a man aged 50-59 years with active or convalescent COVID-19. Sequencing was carried out using peripheral blood. The chain links TRBV19 to TRBJ1-1; D gene ambiguous. This chain's CDR3 is CASRSPSGGTEAFF. The CDR3 DNA reads as TGTGCCAGTAGATCCCCGTCAGGTGGCACTGAAGCTTTCTTT.